A single sample gave rise to the 20 T cell receptor beta chains below, sequenced in a study of blood T cells in healthy people across ages. Sample-barcoded 5' priming and a J-beta primer mix drove a second PCR of roughly 7 to 11 cycles. A single record per CDR3 protein comes from TCRdb applying MiXCR to the 5' RACE reads. This sample yields around 2 million distinct CDR3 sequences, of which roughly two fifths are seen a single time; more than 20% belongs to the top ten. The sequencing sample was made of blood. These receptors all come from a human donor in good health.

This clonotype has only a few counts. The chain uses TRBV25-1 and TRBJ1-1; possibly TRBD1 for D (6 bases). In germline, CDR1 is MGHDK, CDR2 SYGVNS. There are 17 residues in the CDR3. V lost 1 base and J 3 bases, leaving 18 bases between the germline ends. This CDR3 reads CASSEFYQGTKHTEAFF. Here the CDR3 DNA reads TGTGCCAGCAGTGAATTTTATCAGGGGACGAAGCACACTGAAGCTTTCTTT.

This clonotype was counted ten times or more. This chain uses TRBV6-1 with TRBJ1-5; no firm D call. CDR1 and CDR2 from the germline V gene are MNHNS and SASEGT. This CDR3 comprises 16 residues. The V end was cut by 1 base, the J end by 5 bases, with 15 bases between. CDR3 sequence reads: CASSEEAGSPDQPQHF. In DNA form, the CDR3 reads TGTGCCAGCAGTGAAGAGGCGGGGTCCCCGGATCAGCCCCAGCATTTT.

V usage is TRBV12-3 or TRBV12-4 and J usage is TRBJ2-3; 7 bases are a match to TRBD2. The CDR3 spans 15 residues. V trimming: 2 bases; J trimming: 2 bases; junction bases outside the gene matches: 4. Here the CDR3 DNA reads TGTGCCAGCAGTTTATCAGCGGGGATCACAGATACGCAGTATTTT. Its translation: CASSLSAGITDTQYF.

This clonotype came up a few times. The chain couples TRBV12-3 or TRBV12-4 to TRBJ1-2, with D maybe TRBD1 (6 bases). Trimming cost V 7 bases and J 4 bases, with 19 bases left between them. This CDR3 is built from 15 residues. CDR3 bases: TGTGCCAGCACCCTCAACGAGGGGGTTGGCTATGGCTACACCTTC. Amino acids: CASTLNEGVGYGYTF.

This chain joins TRBV7-2 and TRBJ2-3; D perhaps matches TRBD2 (6 bases). Deletions cut 6 bases from V and 5 bases from J, with 24 bases between. The CDR3 is made up of 17 amino acids. Germline V gene lookup returns CDR1 SGHTA and CDR2 FQGNSA. CDR3 residues: CASSLQGGHTWGDTQYF. In DNA, the CDR3 is TGTGCCAGCAGTCTCCAGGGAGGACACACCTGGGGAGATACGCAGTATTTT.

The chain employs TRBV7-2 and TRBJ2-1; 9 nucleotides align to TRBD2. With V trimmed by 2 bases and J by 6 bases, 8 bases remained unmatched. Germline V gene data show CDR1 as SGHTA and CDR2 as FQGNSA. The CDR3 is 16 amino acids. The CDR3 coding sequence is TGTGCCAGCAGCTTATATGGAGCGGGGGGTTTCAATGAGCAGTTCTTC. Protein product: CASSLYGAGGFNEQFF.

This clonotype has just a few counts. V is TRBV29-1 and J is TRBJ2-1; D is ambiguous. The CDR3 loop spans 12 amino acids. Germline V CDR1 and CDR2: SQVTM, ANQGSEA. V was clipped by 5 bases and J by 5 bases, with 10 bases between them. The CDR3 protein is CSVRPVNNEQFF. The CDR3 nucleotides read TGCAGCGTTCGGCCAGTAAACAATGAGCAGTTCTTC.

The chain links TRBV5-1 to TRBJ2-4; D gene uncertain. The J call may be incorrect, as the DNA end agrees better with TRBJ2-7. The CDR3 runs to 11 residues. CDR1 SGHRS and CDR2 YFSETQ come from the germline V gene. The DNA for the CDR3 is TGCGCCAGCAGCTCTATGTACGAGCAGTACTTC. Translating it yields CASSSMYEQYF.

This clonotype turned up a few times. This sequence joins TRBV20-1 and TRBJ1-5; 8 positions match TRBD1. Trimming took 5 bases from V and 6 from J; bases not matched to a gene: 6. Germline V gives CDR1 DFQATT, CDR2 SNEGSKA (reference sequence). There are 13 residues in the CDR3. Here the CDR3 DNA reads TGCAGTGCTGAGGACAGGGACCTTCAGCCCCAGCATTTT. As protein: CSAEDRDLQPQHF.

This clonotype has a handful of counts. The CDR3 bases are TGCGCCAGCAGCCAAAAAATAGCTCCAGATACGCAGTATTTT. Its translation is CASSQKIAPDTQYF. The V and J genes are TRBV4-1 and TRBJ2-3; D unresolved. The CDR3 runs 14 residues. Germline V CDR1 and CDR2: MGHRA, YSYEKL. The V and J ends lost 2 bases and 4 bases respectively, with 10 bases between them.

The chain joins TRBV20-1 to TRBJ1-1; a weak D match, TRBD1 (6 bases). This CDR3 has 10 residues. The germline gives CDR1 DFQATT, CDR2 SNEGSKA (reference sequence). V dropped 5 bases and J dropped 8 bases, with 9 bases sitting between them. CDR3 DNA sequence: TGCAGTGCTCGGACAGTCGAAGCTTTCTTT. Protein sequence: CSARTVEAFF.

This clonotype occurred once. The rearrangement joins TRBV25-1 to TRBJ1-1; no definite D call. Germline CDR1 is MGHDK and CDR2 is SYGVNS. Deletions cut 6 bases from V and 0 bases from J, with 11 bases between. The CDR3 is 14 residues long. CDR3 in DNA: TGTGCCAGCAGGGGCGCGAAGGTGAACACTGAAGCTTTCTTT. This encodes CASRGAKVNTEAFF.

The V gene is TRBV28, the J gene TRBJ1-5; D unclear. Germline CDR1 is MDHEN and CDR2 is SYDVKM. The CDR3 length is 12 residues. V was shortened by 6 bases and J by 6 bases, with 9 bases between the two germline ends. CDR3 nucleotides: TGTGCCAGCAGACTTAGTAGTCAGCCCCAGCATTTT. It specifies CASRLSSQPQHF.

This clonotype showed up just once. The CDR3 coding sequence is TGCAGTGCTGGAACTAGTATCGGTGAGCAGTTCTTC. Amino acids: CSAGTSIGEQFF. This rearrangement joins TRBV20-1 to TRBJ2-1; a weak D match, TRBD2 (5 bases). The CDR3 sequence is 12 residues long. The germline CDR1 and CDR2 sequences are DFQATT and SNEGSKA (reference sequence). The V and J ends lost 5 bases and 9 bases respectively, with 14 bases between them.

J is TRBJ2-7 and V is TRBV2, with 10 bases matching TRBD2. The length of the CDR3 is 14 residues. The germline V gene encodes CDR1 SNHLY and CDR2 FYNNEI. V lost 6 bases, J lost 2 bases, and 4 bases stayed unmatched. In nucleotides, the CDR3 is TGTGCCAGCAGAGGACTAGCGGACCCCTACGAGCAGTACTTC. It codes for CASRGLADPYEQYF.

This clonotype was found once. The CDR3 nucleotides are TGTGCCAGCAGTTCTTTACAGGGGGAAACTGAAGCTTTCTTT. Protein: CASSSLQGETEAFF. The rearrangement uses TRBV6-9 and TRBJ1-1; 8 bases line up with TRBD1. Germline V lookup: CDR1 MNHGY, CDR2 SVAAGI. V lost 4 bases, J lost 5 bases, and 6 bases stayed unmatched. This CDR3 is 14 amino acids long.

This chain uses TRBV14 with TRBJ2-1; D is undetermined. The V gene's germline CDR1 is SGHDN and CDR2 FVKESK. The CDR3 covers 17 residues. The ends were cut back, 0 bases at V and 5 bases at J, with 17 bases in the middle. The DNA of the CDR3 is TGTGCCAGCAGCCAAGATAATAGCTACGTGGGTGACAATGAGCAGTTCTTC. It yields the protein CASSQDNSYVGDNEQFF.

The chain uses TRBV12-3 or TRBV12-4 and TRBJ1-4, with D uncertain. The CDR3 contains 14 residues. Trimming left V 0 bases short and J 6 bases short, with 8 bases between. CDR3 residues: CASSLAGAHEKLFF. The CDR3 region has the DNA TGTGCCAGCAGTTTAGCCGGCGCCCATGAAAAACTGTTTTTT.

The chain combines TRBV12-3 or TRBV12-4 with TRBJ1-2; D is unresolved. Trimming shortened V by 3 bases and J by 8 bases, and 10 bases separated the two germline ends. The CDR3 contains 12 residues. DNA of the CDR3: TGTGCCAGCAGTTTGGGTCATAGGGGCTACACCTTC. Protein sequence: CASSLGHRGYTF.

This clonotype was found a few times. The chain has TRBV6-1 and TRBJ1-2, with 9 bases aligning to TRBD1. Germline V CDR1 and CDR2: MNHNS, SASEGT. This CDR3 spans 17 amino acids. Trimming at V came to 5 bases and at J to 5 bases, leaving 15 bases not matched to a gene. The DNA for the CDR3 is TGTGCCAGCAGTAAAGAGCTCCGGACAGGGGAAGCGTATGGCTACACCTTC. As protein: CASSKELRTGEAYGYTF.